This record concerns one T cell receptor beta chain sequence. This PCR relied on a set of 60 Vbeta primers and 13 Jbeta primers. TCRdb's table, derived via immunoSEQ multiplex PCR, lists solely in-frame clones and lacks some. The table records 150,000 to 200,000 clones, roughly four fifths of them present only once. This sample is part of a study of cytomegalovirus exposure and HLA in healthy donors. The material sequenced was PBMCs. The origin of this receptor is a woman aged 30 to 39 in good health and CMV-seropositive.

CDR3 in amino acids: CAISELGGNTEAFF. For the CDR3, the DNA is TGTGCCATCAGTGAATTAGGGGGGAACACTGAAGCTTTCTTT. This chain joins TRBV10-3 and TRBJ1-1; tentatively, D is TRBD1 (6 bases). This CDR3 has 14 amino acids. V lost 3 bases, J lost 1 base, and 9 bases lay in between. Germline V CDR1 and CDR2: ENHRY, SYGVKD.